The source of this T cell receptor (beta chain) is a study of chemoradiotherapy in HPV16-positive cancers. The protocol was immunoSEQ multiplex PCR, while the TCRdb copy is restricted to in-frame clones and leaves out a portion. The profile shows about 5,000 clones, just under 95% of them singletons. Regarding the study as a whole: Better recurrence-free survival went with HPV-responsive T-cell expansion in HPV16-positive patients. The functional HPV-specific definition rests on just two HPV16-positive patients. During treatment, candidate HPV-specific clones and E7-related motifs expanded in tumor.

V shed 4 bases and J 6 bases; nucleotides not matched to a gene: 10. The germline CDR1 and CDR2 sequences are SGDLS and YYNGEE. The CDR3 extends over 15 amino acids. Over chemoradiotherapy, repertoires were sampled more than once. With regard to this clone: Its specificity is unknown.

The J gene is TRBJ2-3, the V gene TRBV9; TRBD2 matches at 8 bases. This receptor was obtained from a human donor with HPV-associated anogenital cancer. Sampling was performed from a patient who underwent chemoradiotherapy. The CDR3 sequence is CASSILTGGLDTQYF. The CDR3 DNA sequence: TGTGCCAGCAGCATCTTAACGGGGGGGCTGGATACGCAGTATTTT.